The 18 T cell receptor beta chains reported below all come from one sample, sequenced in a study of T cell responses to AZD1222 COVID-19 vaccine. TCRdb's table, derived via immunoSEQ multiplex PCR, lists solely in-frame clones and lacks some. This table holds 120,000 or so clones, roughly nine tenths found once. The material sequenced was peripheral blood, taken on day 0 of AZD1222 vaccination. These receptors were collected from an adult in good health.

This clone was seen just once. The rearrangement links TRBV6-4 to TRBJ2-1; TRBD2 matches 9 bases. V lost 4 bases to trimming and J lost 10 bases; unmatched junction nucleotides: 17. The CDR3 is 17 residues long. Looked up from germline, CDR1 is MRHNA and CDR2 is SNTAGT. The CDR3 reads CASSVSEAGGSRVEQFF. The DNA of the CDR3 is TGTGCCAGCAGTGTCTCGGAAGCGGGGGGTAGTCGGGTAGAGCAGTTCTTC.

The chain uses TRBV27 and TRBJ1-6; D remains unclear. The germline V gene encodes CDR1 MNHEY and CDR2 SMNVEV (reference sequence). V lost 5 bases and J lost 7, with 12 bases in between. CDR3 length equals 14 residues. CDR3 protein: CASSPIVGNSPLHF. DNA for the CDR3: TGTGCCAGCAGTCCCATTGTCGGGAATTCACCCCTCCACTTT.

The CDR3 DNA reads TGTGCCAGTAGCAGGTCCTGGACAGGGGGGGACTATGGCTACACCTTC. This encodes CASSRSWTGGDYGYTF. This chain links TRBV19 with TRBJ1-2, with 10 bases that match TRBD1. Losses at the gene ends were 6 bases for V and 3 bases for J; bases not matched to a gene: 10. The germline gives CDR1 LNHDA, CDR2 SQIVND (reference sequence). The CDR3 extends over 16 amino acids.

The chain has TRBV4-1 and TRBJ2-5; 8 positions match TRBD2. CDR3 length equals 14 residues. Per germline, CDR1 MGHRA and CDR2 YSYEKL. J was trimmed by 4 bases and V by 7 bases; bases with no gene match: 8. CDR3 in DNA: TGCGCCAGCAAATTGGTTGCGGGAGGAGAGACCCAGTACTTC. Translation: CASKLVAGGETQYF.

This chain uses TRBV30 with TRBJ1-2; D may be TRBD1 (6 bases). CDR3 length equals 12 residues. Germline values: CDR1 GTSNPN, CDR2 SVGIG (reference sequence). V was pared by 2 bases and J by 4 bases, with 8 bases between. As DNA, the CDR3 is TGTGCCTGGAGTAGGGGGACCTATGGCTACACCTTC. Translation gives CAWSRGTYGYTF.

V is TRBV7-3 and J is TRBJ2-2; no clear D gene. Germline CDR1 reads SGHTA; CDR2 reads FQGTGA. The CDR3 has 11 residues. The V and J ends lost 5 bases and 4 bases respectively, with 2 bases between them. CDR3 nucleotide sequence: TGTGCCAGCAGCCTCACCGGGGAGCTGTTTTTT. It specifies CASSLTGELFF.

V is TRBV11-1 and J is TRBJ1-5, with TRBD1 matching 7 bases. Unmatched junction bases numbered 4, after V lost 5 bases and J lost 0 bases. CDR1 is SGHAT, CDR2 FQDESV, per germline (reference sequence). The CDR3 is 15 amino acids. The CDR3 region is CASSPGQASNQPQHF. The CDR3 nucleotides are TGTGCCAGCAGCCCCGGACAGGCTAGCAATCAGCCCCAGCATTTT.

This clone was counted a single time. The rearrangement uses TRBV5-5 and TRBJ2-7; D unclear. The CDR3 extends over 13 amino acids. CDR1 and CDR2 from the germline V gene are SGHKS and YYEKEE (reference sequence). V was pared by 4 bases and J by 4 bases, with 12 bases between. The CDR3 protein is CASSLTPPYEQYF. The CDR3 DNA reads as TGTGCCAGCAGCCTAACTCCCCCTTACGAGCAGTACTTC.

V usage is TRBV7-9 and J usage is TRBJ1-2, with D unclear. V was cut by 3 bases and J by 7 bases, with 12 bases left in between. The germline V gene encodes CDR1 SEHNR and CDR2 FQNEAQ (reference sequence). The CDR3 spans 13 residues. CDR3 nucleotides: TGTGCCAGCAGCTTGGACCCGCAGGCTGGCTACACCTTC. Encoded protein: CASSLDPQAGYTF.

This chain uses TRBV9 with TRBJ1-1; D remains ambiguous. Trimming stripped 3 bases from V and 10 bases from J, with 13 bases between. Germline assignment: CDR1 SGDLS and CDR2 YYNGEE. The length of the CDR3 is 12 residues. This CDR3 reads CASSAQERVAFF. The CDR3 DNA follows: TGTGCCAGCAGCGCCCAAGAGAGAGTAGCTTTCTTT.

The V call is TRBV6-1, the J call TRBJ1-5; D ambiguous. The CDR3 is 14 amino acids. Germline CDR1 and CDR2: MNHNS and SASEGT. V dropped 0 bases and J dropped 7 bases, with 10 bases sitting between them. The CDR3 loop is CASSEAERRQPQHF. In DNA, the CDR3 is TGTGCCAGCAGTGAAGCGGAGCGACGACAGCCCCAGCATTTT.

The chain combines TRBV21-1 with TRBJ1-1; TRBD1 is the table's D call and was not checked against the DNA. TRBV21-1 is described as a pseudogene. The CDR3 loop spans 16 amino acids. The CDR3 sequence: CASSKFPHQGTAEAFF. For the CDR3, the DNA is TGTGCCAGCAGCAAATTCCCTCATCAGGGGACGGCTGAAGCTTTCTTT.

The chain couples TRBV6-1 to TRBJ2-7; no reliable D call. Germline V gene lookup returns CDR1 MNHNS and CDR2 SASEGT. The CDR3 is 15 residues long. V gave up 0 bases and J gave up 0 bases, with 9 bases separating them. In DNA form, the CDR3 reads TGTGCCAGCAGTGAAGCTTTGGGCCGCTCCTACGAGCAGTACTTC. Its protein is CASSEALGRSYEQYF.

J is TRBJ2-2 and V is TRBV5-4; D is uncertain. The V gene lost 0 bases and the J gene lost 8 bases, with 8 bases spanning the gap. This CDR3 comprises 13 residues. Per the germline V gene, CDR1 is SGHNT and CDR2 is YYREEE (reference sequence). CDR3 in amino acids: CASSLDQMGELFF. In DNA form, the CDR3 reads TGTGCCAGCAGCTTGGACCAGATGGGGGAGCTGTTTTTT.

J is TRBJ2-7 and V is TRBV5-1; D may be TRBD1 or TRBD2 (5 bases each). V shed 4 bases and J shed 0 bases, with 17 bases lying between them. CDR1 and CDR2 (germline): SGHRS, YFSETQ. The CDR3 consists of 16 residues. CDR3 sequence: CASSPRAGISSYEQYF. The CDR3 DNA sequence: TGCGCCAGCAGCCCCAGGGCCGGGATCAGCTCCTACGAGCAGTACTTC.

This chain uses TRBV6-5 with TRBJ2-7; TRBD2 is a possible D gene (5 bases). Between the trimmed V and J ends, which lost 2 bases and 5 bases, there was a span of 10 bases. The CDR3 contains 13 residues. CDR1 and CDR2 from the germline V gene are MNHEY and SVGAGI. CDR3 in DNA: TGTGCCAGCAGTTACGGGAGATTCAACGAGCAGTACTTC. Amino acid sequence: CASSYGRFNEQYF.

The rearrangement links TRBV19 to TRBJ2-5; the D gene is possibly TRBD1 (6 bases). CDR3 length: 14 amino acids. Germline-derived CDR1 and CDR2 are LNHDA and SQIVND (reference sequence). Trimming took 5 bases from V and 1 from J, leaving 11 bases between them. In DNA form, the CDR3 reads TGTGCCAGTAGTGGGACCAGGGGCCAAGAGACCCAGTACTTC. It translates to CASSGTRGQETQYF.

The chain has TRBV11-3 and TRBJ2-1; D is uncertain. V lost 3 bases and J 5 bases, leaving 5 bases between the germline ends. This CDR3 region has 12 residues. Germline V CDR1 and CDR2: SGHNT, YENEEA. The CDR3 spells CASSFNDNEQFF. The CDR3 DNA is TGTGCCAGCAGCTTCAATGACAATGAGCAGTTCTTC.